This TCR beta chain is drawn from a study of molecular identifiers for immune sequencing clone quantification. Study summary: Replicate runs used RNA from around 18,000 or 91,000 naive CD8 cells, which was split five ways into aliquots, and four of those aliquots were then sequenced.

CDR3 length: 18 residues. Germline V gene data show CDR1 as SGHTA and CDR2 as FQGNSA. V shed 7 bases, J shed 4 bases, and the junction held 13 bases outside the gene matches. Via MiXCR, TCRdb re-called the PCR reads, giving one row per CDR3 protein. The sample holds hundreds of thousands of distinct CDR3 sequences, about 20% seen once. Study-level findings and limits: Sharing of a barcode by identical TCR molecules could cause highly expanded clone sizes to be underestimated.

Libraries from naive CD8 cells were generated from around 18,000 to 910,000 sorted cells (with 10%, 30% or 50% RNA). At least ten counts were recorded for this clonotype. Its antigen is unidentified. The sample was naive CD8+ T cells from blood, with Jurkat cell RNA spiked in. Regarding subset: FACS-sorted CD8+CD4-CCR7+CD45RA+ naive T cells. The clonotype was recovered from a human donor in good health. Some libraries in this study had Jurkat cell RNA spiked in. The chain has TRBV7-2 and TRBJ2-1; TRBD2 matches 13 bases. For the CDR3, the DNA is TGTGCCAGCACCCTGGGACTAGCGGGATCAACAATATACAATGAGCAGTTCTTC. It specifies CASTLGLAGSTIYNEQFF.